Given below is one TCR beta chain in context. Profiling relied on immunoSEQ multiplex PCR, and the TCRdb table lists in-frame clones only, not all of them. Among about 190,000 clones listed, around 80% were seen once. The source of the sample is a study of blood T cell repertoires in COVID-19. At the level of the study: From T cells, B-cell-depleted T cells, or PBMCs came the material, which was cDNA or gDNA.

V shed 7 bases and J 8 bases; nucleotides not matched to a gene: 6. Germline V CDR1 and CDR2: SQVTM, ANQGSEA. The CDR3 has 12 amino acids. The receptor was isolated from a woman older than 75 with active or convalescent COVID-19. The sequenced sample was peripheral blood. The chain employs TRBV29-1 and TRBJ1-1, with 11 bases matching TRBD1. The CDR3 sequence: CSAGQGAREAFF. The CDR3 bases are TGCAGCGCCGGACAGGGGGCGCGGGAAGCTTTCTTT.